Below are 20 T cell receptor beta chains sequenced from a single sample in a study of graft-versus-host responses after intestinal transplantation. Sequencing used immunoSEQ multiplex PCR; TCRdb keeps in-frame clones, though not all of them. In the table there are about 59,000 clones, 94% of which are singletons. The antigens for these receptors are not known. The sample consisted of unstimulated CD4+ T cells sorted from spleen or lymph node cells, taken before transplant. The receptors were gathered from a human donor who was the organ donor for an intestinal transplant.

The chain employs TRBV19 and TRBJ2-3; 10 bases align to TRBD1. CDR1 LNHDA and CDR2 SQIVND come from the germline V gene (reference sequence). The CDR3 loop spans 16 amino acids. The V gene end was trimmed by 6 bases and the J gene end by 1 base; junction bases not matched to a gene: 7. The CDR3 protein is CASSRIGTGGTDTQYF. For the CDR3, the DNA is TGTGCCAGTAGCCGAATCGGGACAGGGGGCACAGATACGCAGTATTTT.

This sequence joins TRBV5-3 and TRBJ2-1, with 11 bases that match TRBD2. TRBV5-3 is reported as an ORF; its role is uncertain. The CDR3 spans 16 residues. The junction had 6 bases not matched to a gene; V was cut back by 5 bases and J by 2 bases. The CDR3 here is CARRLRLAGTYNEQFF. The DNA of the CDR3 is TGTGCCAGAAGACTCAGACTAGCGGGGACCTACAATGAGCAGTTCTTC.

The gene calls are TRBV5-8 and TRBJ2-7; D is undetermined. CDR3 length: 14 amino acids. V lost 4 bases and J 6 bases, leaving 17 bases between the germline ends. In germline, CDR1 is SGHTS, CDR2 YDEGEE. This CDR3 is CASSPEPIKGEQYF. CDR3 sequence (DNA): TGTGCCAGCAGCCCCGAGCCCATCAAGGGCGAGCAGTACTTC.

The rearrangement uses TRBV6-1 and TRBJ2-7; 13 nucleotides line up with TRBD2. Germline V gene sequence: CDR1 MNHNS, CDR2 SASEGT. The junction had 2 bases not matched to a gene; V was cut back by 7 bases and J by 2 bases. The CDR3 has 14 residues. CDR3 DNA sequence: TGTGCCAGCAAACTAGCGGGGGGGGCCTACGAGCAGTACTTC. This encodes CASKLAGGAYEQYF.

The chain has TRBV19 and TRBJ1-1; D possibly corresponds to TRBD1 (5 bases). V was clipped by 5 bases and J by 5 bases, with 15 bases between them. The germline gives CDR1 LNHDA, CDR2 SQIVND (reference sequence). The CDR3 spans 14 residues. The chain's CDR3 is CASSVQGRGTEAFF. CDR3 coding DNA: TGTGCCAGTAGTGTGCAGGGTCGAGGGACTGAAGCTTTCTTT.

This rearrangement joins TRBV2 to TRBJ2-7; 9 bases map to TRBD2. With 6 bases clipped from V and 3 bases from J, the junction kept 12 bases outside the gene matches. This CDR3 spans 16 amino acids. Germline-derived CDR1 and CDR2 are SNHLY and FYNNEI. CDR3 region: CASSRAEGLALYEQYF. DNA of the CDR3: TGTGCCAGCAGCCGCGCGGAGGGACTAGCCCTCTACGAGCAGTACTTC.

This chain uses TRBV5-4 with TRBJ2-2; D gene unclear. V was pared by 4 bases and J by 4 bases, with 8 bases between. Germline V gene data show CDR1 as SGHNT and CDR2 as YYREEE (reference sequence). The CDR3 loop spans 13 amino acids. The CDR3 is CASSPGPTGELFF. CDR3 sequence (DNA): TGTGCCAGCAGCCCCGGTCCCACCGGGGAGCTGTTTTTT.

The genes are TRBV10-3 and TRBJ1-3, with unresolved D. V was cut by 4 bases and J by 3 bases, with 7 bases left in between. Germline V gene data show CDR1 as ENHRY and CDR2 as SYGVKD. This CDR3 spans 13 amino acids. The CDR3 is CAISGAGGNTIYF. The CDR3 DNA sequence: TGTGCCATCAGTGGGGCCGGTGGAAACACCATATATTTT.

The rearrangement links TRBV7-6 to TRBJ1-6; TRBD1 is a possible D gene (6 bases). CDR3 length: 19 residues. The ends were cut back, 5 bases at V and 9 bases at J, with 29 bases in the middle. Germline assignment: CDR1 SGHVS and CDR2 FNYEAQ. CDR3 DNA sequence: TGTGCCAGCAGCCCAAGCTTGAGGACAAGGGGGGCAATTTGTTCACCCCTCCACTTT. Translated, it gives CASSPSLRTRGAICSPLHF.

The chain combines TRBV19 with TRBJ2-1; weak D call: TRBD2 (6 bases). The V end lost 5 bases, the J end lost 10 bases, and 18 bases lay between the germline ends. Germline V gene lookup returns CDR1 LNHDA and CDR2 SQIVND (reference sequence). The CDR3 runs 14 residues. The CDR3 loop reads CASSSGLLLGEQFF. CDR3 in DNA: TGTGCCAGTAGTTCGGGACTCCTACTGGGAGAGCAGTTCTTC.

The chain carries TRBV10-2 and TRBJ1-1; D unresolved. Germline values: CDR1 WSHSY, CDR2 SAAADI. V lost 5 bases to trimming and J lost 1 base, with 8 bases between them. The CDR3 is 13 amino acids. CDR3 sequence reads: CASSHLRNTEAFF. DNA of the CDR3: TGCGCCAGCAGTCATCTCAGGAACACTGAAGCTTTCTTT.

The count of this clone is one. The gene calls are TRBV2 and TRBJ1-5, with D tentatively TRBD1 (5 bases). The CDR3 contains 16 residues. Trimming took off 2 bases at V and 5 bases at J, with 16 bases between the two ends. Per germline, CDR1 SNHLY and CDR2 FYNNEI. The CDR3 is CASSEMGRGWDQPQHF. The CDR3 DNA is TGTGCCAGCAGTGAAATGGGTAGGGGATGGGATCAGCCCCAGCATTTT.

The gene calls are TRBV7-3 and TRBJ1-1; a possible D gene is TRBD1 (5 bases). The V end was cut by 5 bases, the J end by 1 base, with 14 bases between. Germline V CDR1 and CDR2: SGHTA, FQGTGA. The CDR3 spans 15 residues. CDR3 nucleotide sequence: TGTGCCAGCAGCCTGTCTCGGGACGGGAACACTGAAGCTTTCTTT. This encodes CASSLSRDGNTEAFF.

V usage is TRBV5-3 and J usage is TRBJ2-5; TRBD1 might be the D (5 bases). TRBV5-3 is treated as an ORF (open reading frame) with a function not yet certain. V shed 4 bases and J shed 1 base, with 14 bases lying between them. CDR3 length equals 15 residues. CDR3 coding DNA: TGTGCCAGAAGCCTACCCCCTCAGGGCCAAGAGACCCAGTACTTC. Its translation: CARSLPPQGQETQYF.

The chain couples TRBV5-1 to TRBJ1-6; TRBD1 matches 10 bases. CDR3 length: 14 amino acids. Per germline, CDR1 SGHRS and CDR2 YFSETQ. Unmatched junction bases numbered 5, after V lost 0 bases and J lost 14 bases. The CDR3 reads CASSLVGQGISLHF. The CDR3 DNA reads TGCGCCAGCAGCTTGGTGGGACAGGGGATCTCCCTCCACTTT.

The rearrangement links TRBV7-2 to TRBJ2-7; 7 bases fit TRBD2. J was trimmed by 6 bases and V by 5 bases; bases with no gene match: 7. The CDR3 covers 13 residues. CDR1 SGHTA and CDR2 FQGNSA come from the germline V gene. The CDR3 loop is CASSRRGGGEQYF. The CDR3 DNA follows: TGTGCCAGCAGCCGACGCGGGGGAGGCGAGCAGTACTTC.

This clone was observed a handful of times. The chain couples TRBV2 to TRBJ2-2; D assignment may be TRBD1 or TRBD2 (6 bases each). With 4 bases removed from V and 7 bases from J, the gap between germline ends came to 13 bases. Per the germline V gene, CDR1 is SNHLY and CDR2 is FYNNEI. The CDR3 runs 14 residues. As DNA, the CDR3 is TGTGCCAGCAGTGCGGCAGGGGAGGACGGGGAGCTGTTTTTT. Protein: CASSAAGEDGELFF.

The CDR3 DNA reads as TGTGCCACCAGCAGAGATTTGCTTGGAGGGGACTCCTACGAGCAGTACTTC. It specifies CATSRDLLGGDSYEQYF. The chain has TRBV15 and TRBJ2-7, with D perhaps matching TRBD2 (6 bases). The CDR3 is 17 residues long. Between the trimmed V and J ends, which lost 0 bases and 0 bases, there was a span of 15 bases. Germline V gene sequence: CDR1 LNHNV, CDR2 YYDKDF (reference sequence).

V gene TRBV19 combines with J gene TRBJ2-7; 9 nucleotides agree with TRBD1. The germline V gene has CDR1 LNHDA and CDR2 SQIVND (reference sequence). The J segment lost 1 base and the V segment lost 6 bases, leaving 4 bases of the junction unmatched. The CDR3 runs to 14 residues. CDR3: CASSKGQGSYEQYF. In nucleotides, the CDR3 is TGTGCCAGTAGCAAGGGACAGGGATCCTACGAGCAGTACTTC.

The chain joins TRBV7-3 to TRBJ2-3; D gene unclear. The CDR3 length is 16 residues. V was shortened by 1 base and J by 0 bases, with 11 bases between the two germline ends. In germline, CDR1 is SGHTA, CDR2 FQGTGA. The CDR3 spells CASSLIGRPSTDTQYF. The DNA of the CDR3 is TGTGCCAGCAGCTTAATAGGCAGGCCTAGCACAGATACGCAGTATTTT.